This entry concerns a single T cell receptor (beta chain). The target antigen is unknown. The junction differs from germline at one of its ends, possibly a read error. This entry comes from a study of response to subunit inactivated influenza vaccine. Germline V gene sequence: CDR1 DFQATT, CDR2 SNEGSKA (reference sequence). The CDR3 loop spans 14 amino acids. The study's findings and limits: Each seasonal flu vaccination may recruit only limited new T cells, authors suggested.

Each CDR3 protein gets one entry after TCRdb re-called the RT-PCR reads with MiXCR. The table has hundreds of thousands of distinct CDR3 sequences, approximately 11% seen once. The sequence was obtained from a man between 45 and 60 years old who received an inactivated influenza vaccine. The sequencing used PBMCs from blood, collected roughly 48 days after vaccination. The V call is TRBV20-1, the J call TRBJ2-1; 10 nucleotides align to TRBD2. The CDR3 DNA follows: TGCAGTGCTAGTCTAAGCGGGAGGGCCCATGAGCAGATCTTC. Translated, it gives CSASLSGRAHEQIF.